The clone carrying this T cell receptor beta chain was found once. These data belong to a study of blood T cell repertoires in COVID-19. About the study: Material from acute and convalescent COVID-19 was sourced from the United States, Italy and Spain. From T cells, B-cell-depleted T cells, or PBMCs came the material, which was cDNA or gDNA.

Study processing details: Estimates of nucleated cell counts were drawn from the amplification of reference gene primers. Sequencing was performed with immunoSEQ multiplex PCR; in TCRdb, only in-frame clones are kept and a portion is missing. The V and J calls and the clone size are those of that table, but D and trimming were determined from the DNA. The sample holds about 180,000 clones, roughly 80% seen once. Germline CDR1 is LGHNA and CDR2 is YSLEER. The CDR3 totals 17 residues. The V end was cut by 0 bases, the J end by 4 bases, with 18 bases between. The receptor was isolated from a human donor in a cohort sampled during active COVID-19. Sequenced material: peripheral blood. The V call is TRBV4-3, the J call TRBJ1-2, with D unresolved. The CDR3: CASSQDKEQEGSYGYTF. The CDR3 DNA follows: TGCGCCAGCAGCCAAGATAAGGAGCAGGAGGGTAGCTATGGCTACACCTTC.